The rows below give T cell receptor beta chains drawn from one sample of a study of cytomegalovirus exposure and HLA in healthy donors. This table comes from immunoSEQ multiplex PCR, and its TCRdb copy is limited to in-frame clones, with some not included. The sample lists about 110,000 clones, about two thirds occurring once. Input material: PBMCs. These receptors were collected from a woman aged 35 to 49 in good health and CMV-seropositive. Both conserved end residues are part of each CDR3. Fields, in order: J gene, D gene, clone size, V gene, CDR3 DNA, CDR3 protein. The D gene is left open where the match is weak. The size entry is marked missing in some rows and otherwise reads once, few, many or a size class.

TRBJ2-5 | TRBD2 | . | TRBV2 | TGTGCCAGCAGTGAATTCGGCGGGGGGGCAGAGACCCAGTACTTC | CASSEFGGGAETQYF
TRBJ1-5 | . | . | TRBV7-9 | TGTGCCAGCAGCTTATCCCTTAATCAGCCCCAGCATTTT | CASSLSLNQPQHF
TRBJ1-2 | . | . | TRBV6-5 | TGTGCCAGCACCCCTCTTCTGGCGGTGAACTATGGCTACACCTTC | CASTPLLAVNYGYTF
TRBJ1-1 | . | . | TRBV7-9 | TGTGCCAGCAGCTTGCTGACCAGGGTAACCACTGAAGCTTTCTTT | CASSLLTRVTTEAFF
TRBJ2-7 | TRBD1 | few | TRBV4-3 | TGCGCCAGCAGCCACCTAGGGGGACAGGTCTCCTACGAGCAGTACTTC | CASSHLGGQVSYEQYF
TRBJ1-1 | TRBD1 | . | TRBV11-2 | TGTGCCAGCAGCTTTACAGGGGCCCCGAACACTGAAGCTTTCTTT | CASSFTGAPNTEAFF
TRBJ2-1 | . | . | TRBV7-6 | TGTGCCAGCAGCTTAGCGCTGAGACAGGGACTCTTCCATGAGCAGTTCTTC | CASSLALRQGLFHEQFF
TRBJ2-7 | . | few | TRBV2 | TGTGCCAGTCCCCGAGGCGGCTCCTACGAGCAGTACTTC | CASPRGGSYEQYF
TRBJ2-5 | TRBD1 | . | TRBV6-5 | TGTGCCAGCAAGAGAGACAGGGGGATGGGGGAGACCCAGTACTTC | CASKRDRGMGETQYF
TRBJ1-4 | . | . | TRBV5-8 | TGTGCCAGCAGCTTGGAGCCTCAGGGGCGTCGGCTGTTTTTT | CASSLEPQGRRLFF
TRBJ2-1 | TRBD2 | once | TRBV7-9 | TGTGCCAGCAGCCGGGGACTACTCAGTAACAATGAGCAGTTCTTC | CASSRGLLSNNEQFF
TRBJ1-6 | . | . | TRBV6-5 | TGTGCCAGCAGTTACTCGAGGTCAGGGGATTCACCCCTCCACTTT | CASSYSRSGDSPLHF
TRBJ2-1 | TRBD2 | . | TRBV12-5 | TGTGCTAGTGGCCTCACCTCCGGGACTAGCGGGGGAAAACCCTACAATGAGCAGTTCTTC | CASGLTSGTSGGKPYNEQFF
TRBJ2-3 | TRBD2 | few | TRBV29-1 | TGCAGCGTTGAAGCCATACTAGCGGGGGAGTCAGATACGCAGTATTTT | CSVEAILAGESDTQYF
TRBJ1-2 | . | . | TRBV11-2 | TGTGCCAGCAGGCCCACATCTTGGTATGGCTACACCTTC | CASRPTSWYGYTF
TRBJ1-1 | TRBD1 | . | TRBV10-3 | TGTGCCATCAGGGGGGACAGGGGACGGACTGAAGCTTTCTTT | CAIRGDRGRTEAFF